This T cell receptor beta chain was recovered during a study of blood T cell repertoires in COVID-19. Data came from immunoSEQ multiplex PCR; TCRdb stores just in-frame clones and leaves some out. Of approximately 94,000 clones listed, around 90% are singletons. The CDR3 is 17 residues long. CDR1 and CDR2 from the germline V gene are LNHDA and SQIVND (reference sequence). Trimming pared 2 bases from V and 0 bases from J, leaving 11 bases between. The clonotype was recovered from a human donor in a cohort sampled during active COVID-19. The V and J genes are TRBV19 and TRBJ2-6; D is unresolved. The specimen sequenced was peripheral blood. The CDR3 DNA sequence: TGTGCCAGTAGTATAAGCGTTGGCAGCTCTGGGGCCAACGTCCTGACTTTC. This encodes CASSISVGSSGANVLTF.